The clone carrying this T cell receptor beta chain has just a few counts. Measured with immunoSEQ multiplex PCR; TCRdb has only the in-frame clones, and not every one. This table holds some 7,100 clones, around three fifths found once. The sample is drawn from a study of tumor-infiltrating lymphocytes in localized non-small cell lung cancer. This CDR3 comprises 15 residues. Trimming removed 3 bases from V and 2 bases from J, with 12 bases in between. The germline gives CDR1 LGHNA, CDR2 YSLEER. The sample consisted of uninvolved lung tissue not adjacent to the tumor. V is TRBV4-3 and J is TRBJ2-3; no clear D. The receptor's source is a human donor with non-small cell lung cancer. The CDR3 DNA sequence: TGCGCCAGCAGCCATGGTACGGGCGACACAGATACGCAGTATTTT. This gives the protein CASSHGTGDTDTQYF.